The 2 T cell receptor beta chains in this list originate from one sample, sequenced in a study of blood T cells in healthy people across ages. Primed by a sample-barcoded 5' primer and a J-beta primer mix, a second PCR proceeded for about 6 to 12 cycles. Using its own MiXCR run on the 5' RACE reads, TCRdb lists one record per CDR3 protein. The sample holds about a million distinct CDR3 sequences, roughly half seen once. Sequenced material: blood. The receptor set was obtained from a woman aged 60-75 years in good health.

This clonotype showed up just a few times. The chain employs TRBV4-1 and TRBJ2-7, with D possibly matching TRBD2 (5 bases). V was clipped by 3 bases and J by 5 bases, with 20 bases between them. The CDR3 is 16 residues long. Germline CDR1 is MGHRA and CDR2 is YSYEKL. The CDR3 DNA sequence: TGCGCCAGCAGCCACTCCGTCCTTCGCGTCGGGGACGAGCAGTACTTC. This translates into CASSHSVLRVGDEQYF.

Only a few counts were recorded for this clonotype. V is TRBV6-1 and J is TRBJ1-2, with D unresolved. The CDR3 totals 12 residues. The V end lost 11 bases, the J end lost 5 bases, and 15 bases lay between the germline ends. Per the germline V gene, CDR1 is MNHNS and CDR2 is SASEGT. In DNA, the CDR3 is TGTGCCGGTAGAGAAGGATGGTATGGCTACACCTTC. This codes for CAGREGWYGYTF.